A single sample is the source of the 2 T cell receptor beta chains below, sequenced in a study of CD4 T cells in relation to SARS-CoV-2 and coronaviruses. Data came from immunoSEQ multiplex PCR; TCRdb stores just in-frame clones and leaves some out. The table records tens of thousands of clones, 76% of them present only once. The antigens these receptors bind are not known. The unexposed donors gave CD4+ T cells in about 2010-2019, prior to COVID-19. Isolation of CD4+ T cells took place after approximately eleven days in culture. Specimen: CD4+ T cells from PBMCs, cultured in vitro. The receptor source for this set is a human donor in good health.

The chain employs TRBV4-1 and TRBJ1-1, with D hard to call. Trimming stripped 0 bases from V and 0 bases from J, with 8 bases between. The V gene's germline CDR1 is MGHRA and CDR2 YSYEKL. This CDR3 spans 15 amino acids. Here the CDR3 reads CASSQDLALNTEAFF. As DNA, the CDR3 is TGCGCCAGCAGCCAAGATTTAGCATTGAACACTGAAGCTTTCTTT.

This clone was picked up a small number of times. This chain joins TRBV18 and TRBJ2-2; 13 bases align to TRBD2. Unmatched junction bases numbered 13, after V lost 2 bases and J lost 7 bases. The CDR3 runs 19 residues. Germline CDR1 KGHSH, CDR2 LQKENI. CDR3: CASSPTPNGLAGVVGELFF. The CDR3 DNA follows: TGTGCCAGCTCACCAACCCCAAACGGACTAGCGGGAGTCGTCGGGGAGCTGTTTTTT. Using reference TRBV18 and TRBJ2-2 for the parts outside the CDR3, the full variable domain is NAGVMQNPRHLVRRRGQEARLRCSPMKGHSHVYWYRQLPEEGLKFMVYLQKENIIDESGMPKERFSAEFPKEGPSILRIQQVVRGDSAAYFCASSPTPNGLAGVVGELFFGEGSRLTVL.